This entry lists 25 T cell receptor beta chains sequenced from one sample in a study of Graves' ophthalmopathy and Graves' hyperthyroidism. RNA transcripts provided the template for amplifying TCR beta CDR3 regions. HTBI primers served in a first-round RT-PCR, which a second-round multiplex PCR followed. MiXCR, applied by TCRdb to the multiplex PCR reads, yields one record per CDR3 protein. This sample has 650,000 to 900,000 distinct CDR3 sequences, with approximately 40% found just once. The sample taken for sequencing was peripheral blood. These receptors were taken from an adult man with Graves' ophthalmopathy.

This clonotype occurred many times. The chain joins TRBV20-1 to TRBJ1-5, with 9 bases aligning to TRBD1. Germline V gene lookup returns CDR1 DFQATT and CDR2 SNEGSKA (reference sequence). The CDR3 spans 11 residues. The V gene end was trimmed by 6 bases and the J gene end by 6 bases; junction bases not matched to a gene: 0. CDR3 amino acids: CSAGQGQPQHF. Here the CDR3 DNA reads TGCAGTGCGGGACAGGGTCAGCCCCAGCATTTT.

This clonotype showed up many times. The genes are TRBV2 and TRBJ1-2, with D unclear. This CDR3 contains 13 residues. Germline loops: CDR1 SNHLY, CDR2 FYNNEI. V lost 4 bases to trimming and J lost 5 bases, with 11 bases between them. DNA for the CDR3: TGTGCCAGCAGTGCCGGCGGAATATATGGCTACACCTTC. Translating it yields CASSAGGIYGYTF.

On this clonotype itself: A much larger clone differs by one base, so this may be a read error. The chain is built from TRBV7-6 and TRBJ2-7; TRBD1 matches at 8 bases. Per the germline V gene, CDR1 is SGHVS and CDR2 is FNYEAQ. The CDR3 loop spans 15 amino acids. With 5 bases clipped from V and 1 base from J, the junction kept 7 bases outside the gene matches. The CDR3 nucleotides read TGTGCCAGCAGCCGACCCCGGGACAGGTCCTACGAGCAGTACTTC. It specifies CASSRPRDRSYEQYF.

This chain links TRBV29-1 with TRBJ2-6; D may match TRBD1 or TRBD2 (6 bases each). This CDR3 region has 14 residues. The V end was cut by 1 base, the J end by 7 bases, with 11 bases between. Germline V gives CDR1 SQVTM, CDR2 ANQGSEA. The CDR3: CSVEGGAGANVLTF. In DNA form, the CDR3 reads TGCAGCGTTGAAGGGGGGGCAGGAGCCAACGTCCTGACTTTC. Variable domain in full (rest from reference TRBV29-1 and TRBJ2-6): SAVISQKPSRDICQRGTSLTIQCQVDSQVTMMFWYRQQPGQSLTLIATANQGSEATYESGFVIDKFPISRPNLTFSTLTVSNMSPEDSSIYLCSVEGGAGANVLTFGAGSRLTVL.

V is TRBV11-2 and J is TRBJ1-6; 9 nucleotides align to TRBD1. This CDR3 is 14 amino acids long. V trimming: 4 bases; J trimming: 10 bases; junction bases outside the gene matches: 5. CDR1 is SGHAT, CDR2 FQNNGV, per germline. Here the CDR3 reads CASSYGGQGSPLHF. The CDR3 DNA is TGTGCCAGCAGCTACGGCGGACAGGGGTCACCCCTCCACTTT. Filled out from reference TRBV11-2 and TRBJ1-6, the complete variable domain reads EAGVAQSPRYKIIEKRQSVAFWCNPISGHATLYWYQQILGQGPKLLIQFQNNGVVDDSQLPKDRFSAERLKGVDSTLKIQPAKLEDSAVYLCASSYGGQGSPLHFGNGTRLTVT.

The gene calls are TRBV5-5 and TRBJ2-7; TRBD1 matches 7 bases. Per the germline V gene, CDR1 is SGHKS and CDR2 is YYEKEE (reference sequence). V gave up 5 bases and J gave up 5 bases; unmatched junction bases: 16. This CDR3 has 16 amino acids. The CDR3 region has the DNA TGTGCCAGCAGACGGGACAGTAGGGGCTTGGTCGACGAGCAGTACTTC. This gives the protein CASRRDSRGLVDEQYF.

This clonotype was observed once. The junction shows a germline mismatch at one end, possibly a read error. The CDR3 nucleotides are TGTGCCAGTAGCCGACCCGGGACAACCACCGGGGGGCTGTTTTTT. Protein product: CASSRPGTTTGGLFF. This chain uses TRBV7-9 with TRBJ2-2, with D perhaps assigned TRBD1 or TRBD2 (6 bases each). CDR3 size: 15 residues. Looked up from germline, CDR1 is SEHNR and CDR2 is FQNEAQ (reference sequence).

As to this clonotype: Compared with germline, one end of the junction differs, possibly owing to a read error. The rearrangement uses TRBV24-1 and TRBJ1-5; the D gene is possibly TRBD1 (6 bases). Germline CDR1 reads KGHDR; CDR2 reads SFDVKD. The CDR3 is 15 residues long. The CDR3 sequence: CASSFPGPGAQPQHF. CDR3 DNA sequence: TGTGCCAGCAGTTTTCCGGGCCCAGGGGCACAGCCCCAGCATTTT.

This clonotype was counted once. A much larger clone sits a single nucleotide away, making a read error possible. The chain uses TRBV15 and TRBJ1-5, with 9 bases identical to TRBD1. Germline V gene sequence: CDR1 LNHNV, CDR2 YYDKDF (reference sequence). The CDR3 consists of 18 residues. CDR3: CATSKGQGSGSLDQPRHF. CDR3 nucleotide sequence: TGTGCCACCAGCAAGGGACAGGGTTCTGGCTCATTAGATCAGCCCCGGCATTTT.

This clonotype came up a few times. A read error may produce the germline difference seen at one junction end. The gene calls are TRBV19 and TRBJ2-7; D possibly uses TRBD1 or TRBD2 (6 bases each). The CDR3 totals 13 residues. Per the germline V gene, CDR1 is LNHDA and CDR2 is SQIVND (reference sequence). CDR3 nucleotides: TGTGCCGGTAGCCCTACAGGGAGGAGCGAGCAGTACTTC. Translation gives CAGSPTGRSEQYF.

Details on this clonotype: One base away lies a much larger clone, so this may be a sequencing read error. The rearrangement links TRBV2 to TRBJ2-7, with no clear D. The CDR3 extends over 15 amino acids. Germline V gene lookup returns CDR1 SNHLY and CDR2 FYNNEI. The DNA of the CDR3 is TGTGCCAGCAGTGAGGGCGGTTACAACTCCTACGAGCTGTACTTC. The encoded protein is CASSEGGYNSYELYF.

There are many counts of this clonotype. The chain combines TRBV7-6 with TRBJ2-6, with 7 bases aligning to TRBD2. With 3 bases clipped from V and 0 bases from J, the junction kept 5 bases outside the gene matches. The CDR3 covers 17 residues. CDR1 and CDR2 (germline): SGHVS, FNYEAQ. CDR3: CASSFGGVSSGANVLTF. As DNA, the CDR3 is TGTGCCAGCAGCTTTGGGGGGGTGTCCTCTGGGGCCAACGTCCTGACTTTC.

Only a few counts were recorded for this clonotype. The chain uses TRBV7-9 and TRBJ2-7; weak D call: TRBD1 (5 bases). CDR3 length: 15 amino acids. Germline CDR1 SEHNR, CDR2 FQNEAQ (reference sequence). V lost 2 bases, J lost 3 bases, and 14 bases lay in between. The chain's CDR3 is CASSLNAGPNYEQYF. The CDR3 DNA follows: TGTGCCAGCAGCTTAAACGCAGGGCCGAACTACGAGCAGTACTTC.

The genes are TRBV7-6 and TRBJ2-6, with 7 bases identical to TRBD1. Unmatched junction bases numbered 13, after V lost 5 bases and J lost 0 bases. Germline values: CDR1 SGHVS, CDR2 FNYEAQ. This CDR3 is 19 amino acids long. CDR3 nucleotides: TGTGCCAGCAGCCTGCTAACCAGGGGGATGGGCTCTGGGGCCAACGTCCTGACTTTC. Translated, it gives CASSLLTRGMGSGANVLTF.

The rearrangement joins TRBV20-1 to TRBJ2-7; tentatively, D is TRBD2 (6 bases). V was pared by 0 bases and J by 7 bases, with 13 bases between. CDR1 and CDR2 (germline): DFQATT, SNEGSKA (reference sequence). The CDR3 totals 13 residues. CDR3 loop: CSARETGAGEQYF. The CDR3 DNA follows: TGCAGTGCTAGAGAAACAGGCGCGGGGGAGCAGTACTTC.

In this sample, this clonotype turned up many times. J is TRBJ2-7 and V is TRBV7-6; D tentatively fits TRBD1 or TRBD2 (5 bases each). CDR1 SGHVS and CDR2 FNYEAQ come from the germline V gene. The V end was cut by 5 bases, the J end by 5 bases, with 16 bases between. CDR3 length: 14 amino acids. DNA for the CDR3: TGTGCCAGCAGCCTGGGACCAATTACGGACGAGCAGTACTTC. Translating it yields CASSLGPITDEQYF.

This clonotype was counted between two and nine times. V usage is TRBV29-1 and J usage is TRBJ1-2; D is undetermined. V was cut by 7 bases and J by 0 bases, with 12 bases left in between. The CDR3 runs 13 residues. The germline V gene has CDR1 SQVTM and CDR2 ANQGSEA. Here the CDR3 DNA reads TGCAGCGCCCCGGACCCAGCTAACTATGGCTACACCTTC. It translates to CSAPDPANYGYTF. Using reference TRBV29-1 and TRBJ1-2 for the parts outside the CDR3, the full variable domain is SAVISQKPSRDICQRGTSLTIQCQVDSQVTMMFWYRQQPGQSLTLIATANQGSEATYESGFVIDKFPISRPNLTFSTLTVSNMSPEDSSIYLCSAPDPANYGYTFGSGTRLTVV.

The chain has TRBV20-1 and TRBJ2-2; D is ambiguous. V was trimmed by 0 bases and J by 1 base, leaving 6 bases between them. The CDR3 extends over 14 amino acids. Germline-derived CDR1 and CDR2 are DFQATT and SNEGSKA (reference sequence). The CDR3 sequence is CSARDGVNTGELFF. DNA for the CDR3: TGCAGTGCTAGAGATGGGGTGAACACCGGGGAGCTGTTTTTT.

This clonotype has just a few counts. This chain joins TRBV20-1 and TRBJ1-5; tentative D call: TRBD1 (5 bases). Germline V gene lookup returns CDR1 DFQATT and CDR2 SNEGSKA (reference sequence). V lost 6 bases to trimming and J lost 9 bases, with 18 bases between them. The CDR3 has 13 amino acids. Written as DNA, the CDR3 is TGCAGTGCAACTACAGGAGTATCCCCGCCCCAGCATTTT. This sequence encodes CSATTGVSPPQHF.

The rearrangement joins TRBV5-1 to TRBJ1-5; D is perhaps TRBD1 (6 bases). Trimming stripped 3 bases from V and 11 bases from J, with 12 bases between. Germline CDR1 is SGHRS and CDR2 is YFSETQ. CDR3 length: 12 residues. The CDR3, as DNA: TGCGCCAGCAGCTCAGGGGAAGGGGCCCAGCATTTT. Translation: CASSSGEGAQHF.

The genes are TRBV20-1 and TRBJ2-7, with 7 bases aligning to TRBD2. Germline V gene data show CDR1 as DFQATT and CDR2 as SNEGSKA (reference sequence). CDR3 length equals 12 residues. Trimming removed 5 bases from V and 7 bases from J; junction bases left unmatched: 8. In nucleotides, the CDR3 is TGCAGTGCTCCCGGGACTATCAATGAGCAGTACTTC. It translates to CSAPGTINEQYF.

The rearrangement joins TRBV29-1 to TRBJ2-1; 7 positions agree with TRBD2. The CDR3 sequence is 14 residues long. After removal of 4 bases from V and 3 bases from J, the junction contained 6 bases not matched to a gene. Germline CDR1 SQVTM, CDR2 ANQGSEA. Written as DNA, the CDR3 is TGCAGCGTTGTACGCGGGAGTGACTACAATGAGCAGTTCTTC. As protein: CSVVRGSDYNEQFF.

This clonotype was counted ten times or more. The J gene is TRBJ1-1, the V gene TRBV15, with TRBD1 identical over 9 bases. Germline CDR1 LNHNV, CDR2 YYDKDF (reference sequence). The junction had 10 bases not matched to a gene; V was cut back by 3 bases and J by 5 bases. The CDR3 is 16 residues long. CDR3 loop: CATSSSPRDRETEAFF. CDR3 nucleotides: TGTGCCACCAGCAGCAGCCCCCGGGACAGGGAAACTGAAGCTTTCTTT.

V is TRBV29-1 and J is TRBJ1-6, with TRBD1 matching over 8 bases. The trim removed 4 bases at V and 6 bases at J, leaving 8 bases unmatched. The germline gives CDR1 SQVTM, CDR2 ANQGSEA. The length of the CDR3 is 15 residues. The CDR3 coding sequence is TGCAGCGTTGTAACAGGGGGGAGGATTAATTCACCCCTCCACTTT. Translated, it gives CSVVTGGRINSPLHF.

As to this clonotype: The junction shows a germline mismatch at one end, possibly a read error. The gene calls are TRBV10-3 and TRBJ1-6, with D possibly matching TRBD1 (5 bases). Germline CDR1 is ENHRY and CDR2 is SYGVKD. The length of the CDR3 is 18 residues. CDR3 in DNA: TGTGCCAGCAGTGAAAGGGCAGGGTGGAGCTCCTATAATTCACCCCTCCACTTT. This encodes CASSERAGWSSYNSPLHF.